Sequencing of this TCR beta chain was carried out in a study of T cells in Graves' hyperthyroidism and ophthalmopathy. RNA transcripts provided the source from which TCR beta CDR3 regions were amplified. The study used the HTBI primer set for a first-round RT-PCR of the TCR CDR3. TCRdb used MiXCR to reprocess the multiplex PCR reads, holding one entry per CDR3 protein. The table shows some 250,000 distinct CDR3 sequences, with about 14% occurring only once. Clinical symptoms, serum thyroxine and TRAb, thyroid ultrasound and orbital computed tomography were used for the diagnoses. Sample collection date corresponds to first hyperthyroidism diagnosis, prior to any ophthalmopathy symptoms. Study conclusions and caveats: Most clonotypes that expanded in the thyroid above 0.001 also showed up in blood.

This clonotype was seen ten or more times. Its specificity is not known. Sequencing used blood. This TCR came from a woman aged 35 to 49 with Graves' hyperthyroidism that later progressed to Graves' ophthalmopathy.

CDR3 sequence reads: CASSTTGLAGVYEQFF. The CDR3 DNA sequence: TGTGCCAGCAGCACCACGGGACTAGCGGGAGTATATGAGCAGTTCTTC. V usage is TRBV11-2 and J usage is TRBJ2-1; 14 positions agree with TRBD2. The CDR3 has 16 residues. The junction had 8 bases not matched to a gene; V was cut back by 5 bases and J by 8 bases. The germline gives CDR1 SGHAT, CDR2 FQNNGV.